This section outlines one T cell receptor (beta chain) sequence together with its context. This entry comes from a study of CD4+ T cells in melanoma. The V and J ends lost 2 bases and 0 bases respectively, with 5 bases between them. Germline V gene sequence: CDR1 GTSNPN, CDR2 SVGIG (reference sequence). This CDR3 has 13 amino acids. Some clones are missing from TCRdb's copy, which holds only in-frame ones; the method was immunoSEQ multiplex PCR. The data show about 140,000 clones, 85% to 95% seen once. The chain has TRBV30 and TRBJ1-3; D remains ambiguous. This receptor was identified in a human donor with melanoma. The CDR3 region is CAWSLTSGNTIYF. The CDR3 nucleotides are TGTGCCTGGAGTCTCACCTCTGGAAACACCATATATTTT. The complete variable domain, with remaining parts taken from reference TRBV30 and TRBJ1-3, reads SQTIHQWPATLVQPVGSPLSLECTVEGTSNPNLYWYRQAAGRGLQLLFYSVGIGQISSEVPQNLSASRPQDRQFILSSKKLLLSDSGFYLCAWSLTSGNTIYFGEGSWLTVV.